This T cell receptor beta chain derives from a study of T cell changes during pregnancy in multiple sclerosis. This CDR3 has 16 residues. Per the germline V gene, CDR1 is SGHVT and CDR2 is SQSDAQ. V lost 5 bases, J lost 2 bases, and 10 bases stayed unmatched. The data were produced by immunoSEQ multiplex PCR, yet TCRdb's version contains in-frame clones alone and is incomplete. This table holds some 60,000 clones, approximately 90% found once. This specimen was peripheral blood, taken after pregnancy. V usage is TRBV7-4 and J usage is TRBJ2-3; 7 bases match TRBD1. The receptor's source is a female donor in good health, enrolled as a control in a pregnancy study. The chain's CDR3 is CASSPQGDSITDTQYF. Written as DNA, the CDR3 is TGTGCCAGCAGCCCCCAGGGGGATTCGATCACAGATACGCAGTATTTT.